This T cell receptor beta chain emerged from a study of blood T cell repertoires in COVID-19. Looking at the study overall: Samples came from the United States, Italy and Spain, spanning acute and convalescent COVID-19.

Participants' own reports of clinical history determined their cohort assignment. In germline, CDR1 is SGHNT, CDR2 YYREEE (reference sequence). The CDR3 is 16 residues long. V lost 5 bases, J lost 13 bases, and 21 bases stayed unmatched. TCRdb's copy holds only in-frame clones and misses some; the assay was immunoSEQ multiplex PCR. Here the sample spans around 420,000 clones, nearly 90% being singletons. This clone was observed a single time. This receptor was obtained from a woman in her forties with acute COVID-19. Sequenced input: PBMCs or T cells enriched from blood (not recorded which). J is TRBJ1-2 and V is TRBV5-4, with TRBD1 matching over 9 bases. In DNA form, the CDR3 reads TGTGCCAGCAGACACACAGGGGGCTTAGGTGATGGGTCGGTCACCTTC. It translates to CASRHTGGLGDGSVTF. Full variable domain (outside the CDR3, taken from reference TRBV5-4 and TRBJ1-2): ETGVTQSPTHLIKTRGQQVTLRCSSQSGHNTVSWYQQALGQGPQFIFQYYREEENGRGNFPPRFSGLQFPNYSSELNVNALELDDSALYLCASRHTGGLGDGSVTFGSGTRLTVV.